This entry describes one T cell receptor beta chain. This clonotype was observed at least ten times. Its antigen has not been determined. Qualities for individual bases were not recorded, and no much larger clone is one base off. V lost 1 base and J lost 3 bases; the stretch between them is 7 bases long. The germline V gene gives CDR1 as SGHRS and CDR2 as YFSETQ. Including cysteine and phenylalanine, the CDR3 has 14 amino acids. Solely the CDR3 DNA is kept, with 42 bases framed from the first base. The entry originates in a study of CD8 T cells in ankylosing spondylitis (TCRdb year 2017). Background on the whole study: T cell receptor beta repertoires were profiled in healthy donors and ankylosing spondylitis patients so that disease-linked TCR variants could be found. The whole study cohort included 108 healthy donors and 25 or so ankylosing spondylitis patients. Peripheral blood was sampled, and synovial fluid was also collected from ankylosing spondylitis patients. On the study overall, not on this receptor specifically: The disease-linked clones were reported as significantly enriched in matched synovial fluid samples from ankylosing spondylitis patients. A TCR beta motif made up of about eight highly homologous amino acid variants appeared to be characteristic of blood from ankylosing spondylitis patients. The disease-linked clones showed a CD8+ phenotype and occurred at relatively low frequencies in peripheral blood. Some motif variants were previously reported in synovial fluid and blood of reactive arthritis patients, suggesting common disease-initiation mechanisms.

The reads were generated on an Illumina HiSeq 2500. Quantitative 5'-RACE with molecular barcodes was used to prepare TCR beta libraries. The paper's processing steps were these. To identify disease-linked TCR variants, a new computational method was used, one built on a probabilistic model of VDJ rearrangement. TCRdb's own reprocessing of the public reads used fastp at Q25 and MiXCR and kept productive beta chains. CDR3 protein sequences are deduplicated, and each keeps its most common genes and DNA. For this entry, the V and J calls and clone size follow TCRdb and not the study's own pipeline. Here the sample has about 240,000 distinct CDR3 sequences; around 11% occur a single time. The ten largest clones add up to 6% to 7.5% of the sample.

The sequence derives from a male donor with ankylosing spondylitis or in good health (not recorded which). The chain couples TRBV5-1 to TRBJ2-2, with no confident D gene call. The sample was blood, either unsorted or a sorted T cell fraction (not recorded which). Read as DNA, the sequence is TGCGCCAGCAGCTTGTATGTGGACACCGGGGAGCTGTTTTTT. Its protein product is CASSLYVDTGELFF.